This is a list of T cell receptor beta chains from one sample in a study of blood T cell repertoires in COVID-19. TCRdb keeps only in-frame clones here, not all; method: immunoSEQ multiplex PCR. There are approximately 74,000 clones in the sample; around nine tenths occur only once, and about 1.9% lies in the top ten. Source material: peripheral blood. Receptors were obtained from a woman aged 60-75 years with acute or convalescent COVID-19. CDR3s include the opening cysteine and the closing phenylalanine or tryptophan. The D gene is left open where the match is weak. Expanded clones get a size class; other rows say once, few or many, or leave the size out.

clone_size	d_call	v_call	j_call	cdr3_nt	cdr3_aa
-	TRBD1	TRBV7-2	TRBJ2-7	TGTGCCAGCAGCTTACTTCCCGGGACAGGGAGTTACGAGCAGTACTTC	CASSLLPGTGSYEQYF
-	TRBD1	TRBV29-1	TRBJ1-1	TGCAGCGTTGCTACAGGGGGCCCTGCTTTCTTT	CSVATGGPAFF
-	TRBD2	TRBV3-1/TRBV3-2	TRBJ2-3	TGTGCCAGCAGCCAAGGTCAGCGGGGGGGACCTTGGGGCACAGATACGCAGTATTTT	CASSQGQRGGPWGTDTQYF
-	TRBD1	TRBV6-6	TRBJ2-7	TGTGCCAGCAGTTACGGACCGGGACAGGCCTACGAGCAGTACTTC	CASSYGPGQAYEQYF
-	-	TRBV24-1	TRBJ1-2	TGTGCCACCCAGGACTACAACTATGGCTACACCTTC	CATQDYNYGYTF
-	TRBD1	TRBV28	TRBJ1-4	TGTGCCAGCAGTTCCACAGGGGGGTTGGCTGAAAAACTGTTTTTT	CASSSTGGLAEKLFF
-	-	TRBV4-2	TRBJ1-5	TGTGCCAGCAGCCCCCAGGAGGCTGGCAATCAGCCCCAGCATTTT	CASSPQEAGNQPQHF
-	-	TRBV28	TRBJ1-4	TGTGCCAGCAGTTTACCGGGGGGTGGGGAAAAACTGTTTTTT	CASSLPGGGEKLFF
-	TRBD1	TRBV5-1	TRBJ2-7	TGCGCCAGCAGCTTGGTCGGGACAGGGGGCTACGAGCAGTACTTC	CASSLVGTGGYEQYF
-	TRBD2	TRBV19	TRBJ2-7	TGTGCCAGTTCGGGACTAGCGGGACCAAGCTCCTACGAGCAGTACTTC	CASSGLAGPSSYEQYF
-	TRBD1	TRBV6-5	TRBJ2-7	TGTGCCAGCAGTTGGCAGGGGGCTAGTTCCTACGAGCAGTACTTC	CASSWQGASSYEQYF
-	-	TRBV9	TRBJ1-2	TGTGCCAGCAGCCAGGGAGCGGGGGCCGATGGCTACACCTTC	CASSQGAGADGYTF
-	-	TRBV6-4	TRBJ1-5	TGTGCCAGCAGTAAACACAGGGCCTTCAATCAGCCCCAGCATTTT	CASSKHRAFNQPQHF
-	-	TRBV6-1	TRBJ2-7	TGTGCCAGCAGTGAAGGAAATACACAAACCTACGAGCAGTACTTC	CASSEGNTQTYEQYF
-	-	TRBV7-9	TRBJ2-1	TGTGCCAGCAGCTTAGCGGGGGCCAATGAGCAGTTCTTC	CASSLAGANEQFF
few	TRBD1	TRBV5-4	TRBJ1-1	TGTGCCAGCAGCCCGGGGGGACAGGGCATGAACACTGAAGCTTTCTTT	CASSPGGQGMNTEAFF
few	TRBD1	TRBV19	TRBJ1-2	TGTGCCAGTAGTATGCAACCGGGACAGGGGGGAGTAACCTATGGCTACACCTTC	CASSMQPGQGGVTYGYTF
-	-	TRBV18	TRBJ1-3	TGTGCCAGCTCACCAAGGGTCAGGGCCTTTGGGGGCGGACTCACTGGAAACACCATATATTTT	CASSPRVRAFGGGLTGNTIYF
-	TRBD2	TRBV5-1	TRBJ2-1	TGCGCCAGCAGCTTGGTGGGAGGGTGGGGAGACAATGAGCAGTTCTTC	CASSLVGGWGDNEQFF
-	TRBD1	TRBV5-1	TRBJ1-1	TGCGCCAGCAGCTTTGGGGACAGGGAGGCGACTGAAGCTTTCTTT	CASSFGDREATEAFF
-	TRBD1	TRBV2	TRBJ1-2	TGTGCCAGCAAACGGACAGGAGAATATGGCTACACCTTC	CASKRTGEYGYTF
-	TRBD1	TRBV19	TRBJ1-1	TGTGCCAGTAGTCCGGACAGGGGGCGGAATTTAGATTTCTTT	CASSPDRGRNLDFF
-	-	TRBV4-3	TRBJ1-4	TGCGCCAGCAGCCAAGGTGGAGACAGCTCTAATGAAAAACTGTTTTTT	CASSQGGDSSNEKLFF
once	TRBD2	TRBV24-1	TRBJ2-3	TGTGCCTCGGGGACTAGCGTAGTGCCAAATACGCAGTATTTT	CASGTSVVPNTQYF
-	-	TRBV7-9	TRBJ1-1	TGTGCCAGCAGCGAGCAGGGGATGAACACTGAAGCTTTCTTT	CASSEQGMNTEAFF
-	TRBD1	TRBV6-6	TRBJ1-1	TGTGCCAGCACAGCTGGACAGGGGGCTGCCGGCACTGAAGCTTTCTTT	CASTAGQGAAGTEAFF
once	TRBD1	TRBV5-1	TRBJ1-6	TGCGCCAGCAAAGGGGGCCCTCTTGCTAATTCACCCCTCCACTTT	CASKGGPLANSPLHF
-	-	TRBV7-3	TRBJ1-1	TGTGCCAGCAGCTTAACAGGGGACACTGAAGCTTTCTTT	CASSLTGDTEAFF
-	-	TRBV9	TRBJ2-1	TGTGCCAGCAGCGTAGAAATAGCGGACAATGAGCAGTTCTTC	CASSVEIADNEQFF
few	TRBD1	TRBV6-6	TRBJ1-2	TGTGCCAGCAGTTACCAGGGACAGGGAGTCTATGGCTACACCTTC	CASSYQGQGVYGYTF
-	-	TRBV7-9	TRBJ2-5	TGTGCCAGCAGCTTCGATGGGGCCCACCAAGAGACCCAGTACTTC	CASSFDGAHQETQYF
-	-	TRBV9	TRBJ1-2	TGTGCCAGCAGCGAAAGTCCCACTCTTAACTATGGCTACACCTTC	CASSESPTLNYGYTF
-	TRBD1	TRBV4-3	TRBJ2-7	TGCGCCAGCAGTATGAACAGGGGGTTTCGCGAGCAGTACTTC	CASSMNRGFREQYF
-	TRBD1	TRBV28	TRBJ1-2	TGTGCCAGCAGTGGAGAGACAGGGACGGACTATGGCTACACCTTC	CASSGETGTDYGYTF
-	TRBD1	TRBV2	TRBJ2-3	TGTGCCAGCAAGGACAGGGGCCACACAGATACGCAGTATTTT	CASKDRGHTDTQYF
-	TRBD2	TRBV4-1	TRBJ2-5	TGCGCCAGCAGCCAAGATCCTGGACTAGCGGGAAAGGAGACCCAGTACTTC	CASSQDPGLAGKETQYF
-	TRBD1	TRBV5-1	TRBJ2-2	TGCGCCAGCAGTCCACGTGGACAGGGGAGCACCGGGGAGCTGTTTTTT	CASSPRGQGSTGELFF
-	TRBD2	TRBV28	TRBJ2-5	TGTGCCAGCAGTTTATCCCCCGGGACTAGCCCTTTTAAAGAGACCCAGTACTTC	CASSLSPGTSPFKETQYF
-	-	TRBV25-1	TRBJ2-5	TGTGCCAGCAGTGTACGAGATCGCGAGACCCAGTACTTC	CASSVRDRETQYF
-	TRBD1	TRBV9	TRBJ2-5	TGTGCCAGCAGCCCCCCCGGGACAGCAAAAGAGACCCAGTACTTC	CASSPPGTAKETQYF